This is a list of T cell receptor beta chains from one sample in a study. Using its own MiXCR run on the multiplex PCR reads, TCRdb lists one record per CDR3 protein. The sample shows 2,000 to 2,500 distinct CDR3 sequences, 0.85% to 1.1% of them seen only once. The sequencing sample was made of tumor-infiltrating Tregs sorted from the breast tumor. These receptors all stem from a female donor with breast cancer. Both conserved end residues are part of each CDR3. The D gene is left open where the match is weak. Expanded clones get a size class; other rows say once, few or many, or leave the size out.

J | D | V | size | DNA | CDR3
TRBJ1-2 | - | TRBV12-3/TRBV12-4 | medium-sized | TGTGCCAGCAGTTTTGCCGGCATTAACTATGGCTACACCTTC | CASSFAGINYGYTF
TRBJ1-2 | - | TRBV12-3/TRBV12-4 | many | TGTGCCAGCAGTCCGAACAGGGCAACGAACTATGGCTACACCTTC | CASSPNRATNYGYTF
TRBJ1-2 | - | TRBV12-3/TRBV12-4 | many | TGTGCCAGCAGCTTACAGTACTCCTATGGCTACACCTTC | CASSLQYSYGYTF
TRBJ1-2 | - | TRBV12-3/TRBV12-4 | medium-sized | TGTGCCAGCAGTTTCGTCCGGCAGCATAACTATGGCTACACCTTC | CASSFVRQHNYGYTF
TRBJ1-2 | TRBD1 | TRBV12-3/TRBV12-4 | large | TGTGCCAGCAGAAATACAGGGGCTAACTATGGCTACACCTTC | CASRNTGANYGYTF
TRBJ1-2 | - | TRBV12-3/TRBV12-4 | few | TGTGCCAGCAGTCGGTCCATCTATGGCTACACCTTC | CASSRSIYGYTF
TRBJ1-2 | - | TRBV12-3/TRBV12-4 | - | TGTGCCAGCTTCCTTATGAGGGCAGATGGCTACACCTTC | CASFLMRADGYTF
TRBJ1-2 | - | TRBV12-3/TRBV12-4 | many | TGTGCCAGCAGGAGGATCCATGGCTACACCTTC | CASRRIHGYTF
TRBJ1-2 | - | TRBV12-3/TRBV12-4 | medium-sized | TGTGCCAGCAGTTTACGTGCAGGCGTCAGCTATGGCTACACCTTC | CASSLRAGVSYGYTF
TRBJ1-2 | - | TRBV12-3/TRBV12-4 | many | TGTGCCAGCAGTCCTGACAGGCGCTATGGCTACACCTTC | CASSPDRRYGYTF
TRBJ1-2 | - | TRBV12-3/TRBV12-4 | medium-sized | TGTGCCAGCAACACCCTCAATCAGGATGGCTACACCTTC | CASNTLNQDGYTF
TRBJ1-2 | - | TRBV12-3/TRBV12-4 | medium-sized | TGTGCCAGCAGTTTGGACGGGAACTATGGCTACACCTTC | CASSLDGNYGYTF
TRBJ1-2 | - | TRBV12-3/TRBV12-4 | few | TGTGCCAGCAGCACTTCGGCTCTCACTCTATATAACACCTTC | CASSTSALTLYNTF
TRBJ1-2 | - | TRBV12-3/TRBV12-4 | medium-sized | TGTGCCAGCAGTTTCACCTTAAACTATGGCTACACCTTC | CASSFTLNYGYTF
TRBJ1-2 | - | TRBV12-3/TRBV12-4 | medium-sized | TGTGCCAGCAGTTTACAGGGTTATGGCTACACCTTC | CASSLQGYGYTF
TRBJ1-2 | - | TRBV12-3/TRBV12-4 | medium-sized | TGTGCCAGCAGTTTGTTAGCTAACTATGGCTACACCTTC | CASSLLANYGYTF
TRBJ1-2 | - | TRBV12-3/TRBV12-4 | medium-sized | TGTGCCAGCAGTTTGGGTCTTGGGAATAACTATGGCTACACCTTC | CASSLGLGNNYGYTF
TRBJ1-2 | - | TRBV12-3/TRBV12-4 | medium-sized | TGTGCCAGCAGCCCGGGACACCAACAGGGCCTCTATGGCTACACCTTC | CASSPGHQQGLYGYTF
TRBJ1-2 | - | TRBV12-3/TRBV12-4 | large | TGTGCCAGCAGTGACGACAGCTATGGCTACACCTTC | CASSDDSYGYTF
TRBJ1-2 | - | TRBV12-3/TRBV12-4 | few | TGTGCCAGCAGAACTACAAACTATGGCTACACCTTC | CASRTTNYGYTF
TRBJ1-2 | TRBD1 | TRBV12-3/TRBV12-4 | medium-sized | TGTGCCAGCAGTACCCGGGACAGCAACTATGGCTACACCTTC | CASSTRDSNYGYTF
TRBJ1-2 | - | TRBV12-3/TRBV12-4 | medium-sized | TGTGCCAGCAGCCAGACACATAACTATGGCTACACCTTC | CASSQTHNYGYTF
TRBJ1-2 | - | TRBV12-3/TRBV12-4 | many | TGTGCCAGCAGTCCCAGGGTAAGATACTATGGCTACACCTTC | CASSPRVRYYGYTF
TRBJ1-2 | - | TRBV12-3/TRBV12-4 | medium-sized | TGTGCCAGCAGTTTAGCTCAACAGTATGGCTACACCTTC | CASSLAQQYGYTF
TRBJ1-2 | - | TRBV12-3/TRBV12-4 | many | TGTGCCAGCAGTTTAGACGGCCGCTATGGCTACACCTTC | CASSLDGRYGYTF
TRBJ1-2 | TRBD1 | TRBV12-3/TRBV12-4 | many | TGTGCCAGCAGTTTACGGACAGGAATTAACTATGGCTACACCTTC | CASSLRTGINYGYTF
TRBJ1-2 | - | TRBV12-3/TRBV12-4 | many | TGTGCCACCCAATTAGACACAGGTGGTGGCTACACCTTC | CATQLDTGGGYTF
TRBJ1-2 | - | TRBV12-3/TRBV12-4 | medium-sized | TGTGCCAGCAGTTTCCGACAGGAGTCAGGCTACACCTTC | CASSFRQESGYTF
TRBJ1-2 | - | TRBV12-3/TRBV12-4 | medium-sized | TGTGCCAGCAGGCAACAGGGTACCTATGGCTACACCTTC | CASRQQGTYGYTF
TRBJ1-2 | TRBD1 | TRBV12-3/TRBV12-4 | medium-sized | TGTGCCAGCAGTCCGGGACAGTCCACCTATGGCTACACCTTC | CASSPGQSTYGYTF
TRBJ1-2 | - | TRBV12-3/TRBV12-4 | medium-sized | TGTGCCAGCACTCAGGTTATCGGTCCTAGTGGCTACACCTTC | CASTQVIGPSGYTF
TRBJ1-2 | TRBD1 | TRBV12-3/TRBV12-4 | - | TGTGCCAGCAGAACACGACAGGGAACGAGGTTTGTCTACACCTTC | CASRTRQGTRFVYTF
TRBJ1-2 | TRBD1 | TRBV12-3/TRBV12-4 | medium-sized | TGTGCCAGCAAAGACGACAGGGCGGGCGGCTATGGCTACACCTTC | CASKDDRAGGYGYTF
TRBJ1-2 | - | TRBV12-3/TRBV12-4 | medium-sized | TGTGCCAGCAGTTTGCGTCACAGCAGAGCTAACTATGGCTACACCTTC | CASSLRHSRANYGYTF
TRBJ1-2 | - | TRBV12-3/TRBV12-4 | medium-sized | TGTGCCACCCAAACAGGGTTCGGCTATGGCTACACCTTC | CATQTGFGYGYTF
TRBJ1-2 | - | TRBV12-3/TRBV12-4 | few | TGTGCCAGCAGTCTGGAAATAAGCGGCTACACCTTC | CASSLEISGYTF
TRBJ1-2 | - | TRBV12-3/TRBV12-4 | medium-sized | TGTGCCAGCATCCAAAGGGCGGGGTATAACTATGGCTACACCTTC | CASIQRAGYNYGYTF
TRBJ1-2 | - | TRBV12-3/TRBV12-4 | many | TGTGCCAGCAGTTTAAACCAGGGCTTCTATGGCTACACCTTC | CASSLNQGFYGYTF
TRBJ1-2 | - | TRBV12-3/TRBV12-4 | medium-sized | TGTGCCAGCAGTTTGAACAGGGAGTCTGGCTACACCTTC | CASSLNRESGYTF
TRBJ1-2 | - | TRBV12-3/TRBV12-4 | many | TGTGCCAGCTCCCCAGGGAGGAGTGGCTATGGCTACACCTTC | CASSPGRSGYGYTF
TRBJ1-2 | - | TRBV12-3/TRBV12-4 | medium-sized | TGTGCCACCACTAGGCTCACCCAAGGATACTTC | CATTRLTQGYF
TRBJ1-2 | - | TRBV12-3/TRBV12-4 | medium-sized | TGTGCCAGCGGCGACACGAATTCCTATGGCTACACCTTC | CASGDTNSYGYTF
TRBJ1-2 | - | TRBV12-3/TRBV12-4 | many | TGTGCCAGCAGTTCGTCTTCGATAAACTATGGCTACACCTTC | CASSSSSINYGYTF
TRBJ1-2 | - | TRBV12-3/TRBV12-4 | medium-sized | TGTGCCAGCAGTTTAGCGGACGGAAGCTATGGCTACACCTTC | CASSLADGSYGYTF
TRBJ1-2 | - | TRBV12-3/TRBV12-4 | many | TGTGCCAGCAGTTCCTTCCAGGGTAGTGGAGGCTACACCTTC | CASSSFQGSGGYTF